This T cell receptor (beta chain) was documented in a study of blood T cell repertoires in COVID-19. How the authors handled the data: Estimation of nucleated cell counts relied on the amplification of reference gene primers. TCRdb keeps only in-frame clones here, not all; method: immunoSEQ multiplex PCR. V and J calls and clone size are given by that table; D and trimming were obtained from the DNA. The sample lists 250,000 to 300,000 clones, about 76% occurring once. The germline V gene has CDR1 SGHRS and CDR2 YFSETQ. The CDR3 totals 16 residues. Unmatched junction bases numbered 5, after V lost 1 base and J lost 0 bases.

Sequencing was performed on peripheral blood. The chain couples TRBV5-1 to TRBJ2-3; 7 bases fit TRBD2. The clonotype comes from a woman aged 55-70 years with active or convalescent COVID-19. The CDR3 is CASSLMASGSTDTQYF. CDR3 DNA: TGCGCCAGCAGCTTGATGGCTAGCGGAAGCACAGATACGCAGTATTTT.